The next 23 T cell receptor beta chains were all read from a single sample in a study of beta chain features in type 1 diabetes. Expressed TCRB transcripts were sequenced because the entire RNA isolate underwent reverse transcription. The repertoire was sequenced with immunoSEQ multiplex PCR; TCRdb's copy has only in-frame clones and lacks some. Altogether hundreds of thousands of clones are present, approximately 28% being singletons, with the ten largest covering more than 0.055%. Material for sequencing was naive CD4+ T cells from blood. Source of these receptors: a man aged 18 to 29 in good health.

The V call is TRBV30, the J call TRBJ2-5; D is ambiguous. Germline V lookup: CDR1 GTSNPN, CDR2 SVGIG (reference sequence). The V and J ends lost 4 bases and 0 bases respectively, with 0 bases between them. There are 10 residues in the CDR3. In DNA, the CDR3 is TGTGCCTGGAACCAAGAGACCCAGTACTTC. The encoded protein is CAWNQETQYF.

This clone was counted once. The CDR3 here is CASSVEMASTYEQYF. CDR3 DNA: TGTGCCAGCAGCGTAGAAATGGCTAGTACCTACGAGCAGTACTTC. This chain connects TRBV9 to TRBJ2-7; D gene uncertain. V dropped 0 bases and J dropped 2 bases, with 12 bases sitting between them. CDR1 and CDR2 (germline): SGDLS, YYNGEE. This CDR3 has 15 residues.

Turning to this clone: Other DNA sequences of this sample code for an identical CDR3. The V gene is TRBV29-1, the J gene TRBJ2-3; D is uncertain. V shed 3 bases and J shed 1 base, with 5 bases lying between them. Germline V CDR1 and CDR2: SQVTM, ANQGSEA. The CDR3 runs 12 residues. The CDR3 loop is CSVDGGTDTQYF. The CDR3 nucleotides are TGCAGCGTTGATGGAGGCACAGATACGCAGTATTTT.

The J gene is TRBJ2-1, the V gene TRBV7-8, with 8 positions matching TRBD2. The CDR3 has 16 amino acids. CDR1 SGHVS and CDR2 FQNEAQ come from the germline V gene. V was clipped by 1 base and J by 5 bases; unmatched bases: 7. Written as DNA, the CDR3 is TGTGCCAGCAGCTTAGAGAACGGGAGGGCCCACAATGAGCAGTTCTTC. This translates into CASSLENGRAHNEQFF.

V gene TRBV9 combines with J gene TRBJ2-7; 9 nucleotides align to TRBD1. Trimming took 1 base from V and 2 from J; bases not matched to a gene: 4. The germline CDR1 and CDR2 sequences are SGDLS and YYNGEE. The CDR3 contains 15 residues. In DNA, the CDR3 is TGTGCCAGCAGCGTAACGGGACAGGGACCCTACGAGCAGTACTTC. Its translation: CASSVTGQGPYEQYF. Based on the CDR3 plus reference TRBV9 and TRBJ2-7, the full variable domain is DSGVTQTPKHLITATGQRVTLRCSPRSGDLSVYWYQQSLDQGLQFLIQYYNGEERAKGNILERFSAQQFPDLHSELNLSSLELGDSALYFCASSVTGQGPYEQYFGPGTRLTVT.

The CDR3 DNA sequence: TGTGCCAGCAGTTTAAGCGGGATAGGTACAGATACGCAGTATTTT. Amino acids: CASSLSGIGTDTQYF. The chain employs TRBV27 and TRBJ2-3; TRBD2 matches at 7 bases. The germline V gene has CDR1 MNHEY and CDR2 SMNVEV (reference sequence). The V gene end was trimmed by 2 bases and the J gene end by 3 bases; junction bases not matched to a gene: 5. The CDR3 is 15 residues long.

This clone was seen more than once but under ten times. The chain links TRBV13 to TRBJ2-5, with TRBD2 matching 12 bases. Germline V gene data show CDR1 as PRHDT and CDR2 as FYEKMQ (reference sequence). The CDR3 is 18 amino acids. V shed 5 bases and J 4 bases; nucleotides not matched to a gene: 14. The CDR3 DNA follows: TGTGCCAGCAGCCTAAGGACTAGCGGGACGGTGGGGCCAGAGACCCAGTACTTC. This gives the protein CASSLRTSGTVGPETQYF.

The gene calls are TRBV28 and TRBJ2-7; D gene ambiguous. Germline lookup yields CDR1 MDHEN and CDR2 SYDVKM. This CDR3 spans 16 amino acids. V gave up 5 bases and J gave up 3 bases, with 20 bases separating them. CDR3 sequence: CASSVYPAGPNYEQYF. CDR3 DNA: TGTGCCAGCAGTGTATACCCTGCCGGACCCAACTACGAGCAGTACTTC.

This clone has a handful of counts. The V call is TRBV28, the J call TRBJ2-7; tentative D call: TRBD1 (7 bases). The CDR3 extends over 15 amino acids. V lost 3 bases and J 5 bases, leaving 17 bases between the germline ends. Germline V gives CDR1 MDHEN, CDR2 SYDVKM. The CDR3 spells CASSFPPGQRDEQYF. The CDR3 region has the DNA TGTGCCAGCAGTTTCCCCCCGGGACAGCGGGACGAGCAGTACTTC.

This clone was detected a few times. In DNA, the CDR3 is TGTGCCAGCAGCCCGGGGACTAGTTGGAATGAGCAGTTCTTC. This encodes CASSPGTSWNEQFF. V usage is TRBV5-4 and J usage is TRBJ2-1, with 8 bases that match TRBD2. The germline V gene encodes CDR1 SGHNT and CDR2 YYREEE (reference sequence). The CDR3 consists of 14 residues. The ends lost 4 bases at V and 7 bases at J; junction bases unmatched: 7.

CDR3 loop: CASSLGVASTDTQYF. The CDR3 bases are TGCGCCAGCAGCTTGGGAGTAGCGAGCACAGATACGCAGTATTTT. V and J are TRBV5-1 and TRBJ2-3; weak D call: TRBD2 (5 bases). V was clipped by 0 bases and J by 0 bases, with 8 bases between them. The length of the CDR3 is 15 residues. Germline assignment: CDR1 SGHRS and CDR2 YFSETQ.

As to this clone: The same CDR3 arises from other DNA sequences in this sample as well. The chain uses TRBV27 and TRBJ2-3; TRBD2 matches at 9 bases. The CDR3 has 14 amino acids. CDR1 MNHEY and CDR2 SMNVEV come from the germline V gene (reference sequence). The V gene end was trimmed by 6 bases and the J gene end by 0 bases; junction bases not matched to a gene: 1. The CDR3 DNA sequence: TGTGCCAGCAGGACTAGCGGAAGCACAGATACGCAGTATTTT. It is translated as CASRTSGSTDTQYF.

This clone has more than one count but fewer than ten. The rearrangement uses TRBV25-1 and TRBJ2-7; 8 bases map to TRBD1. The junction had 11 bases not matched to a gene; V was cut back by 3 bases and J by 4 bases. The CDR3 has 16 residues. The germline V gene has CDR1 MGHDK and CDR2 SYGVNS. This chain's CDR3 is CASSDPAQGAGYEQYF. In DNA form, the CDR3 reads TGTGCCAGCAGTGATCCTGCCCAGGGGGCAGGATACGAGCAGTACTTC.

V usage is TRBV5-4 and J usage is TRBJ2-4; 7 nucleotides match TRBD1. The germline V gene encodes CDR1 SGHNT and CDR2 YYREEE (reference sequence). The CDR3 length is 16 residues. The V and J ends lost 0 bases and 3 bases, in that order; junction bases with no gene match: 6. CDR3 sequence: CASSLGGGRGKNIQYF. CDR3 nucleotides: TGTGCCAGCAGCTTGGGAGGGGGCCGAGGCAAAAACATTCAGTACTTC. The entire variable domain, with the rest obtained from reference TRBV5-4 and TRBJ2-4, is as follows: ETGVTQSPTHLIKTRGQQVTLRCSSQSGHNTVSWYQQALGQGPQFIFQYYREEENGRGNFPPRFSGLQFPNYSSELNVNALELDDSALYLCASSLGGGRGKNIQYFGAGTRLSVL.

The chain has TRBV20-1 and TRBJ2-3; D unresolved. There are 11 residues in the CDR3. The V gene's germline CDR1 is DFQATT and CDR2 SNEGSKA (reference sequence). The V and J ends lost 6 bases and 7 bases respectively, with 11 bases between them. The CDR3 sequence is CSAYSPNTQYF. Here the CDR3 DNA reads TGCAGTGCATATTCCCCCAATACGCAGTATTTT.

In this sample, this clone turned up a few times. The chain combines TRBV4-2 with TRBJ2-1, with D perhaps being TRBD1 or TRBD2 (5 bases each). This CDR3 is 15 amino acids long. V was pared by 4 bases and J by 0 bases, with 10 bases between. CDR1 LGHNA and CDR2 YNFKEQ come from the germline V gene. The DNA for the CDR3 is TGTGCCAGCAGCCGCGAGGGGAGCTCCTACAATGAGCAGTTCTTC. It codes for CASSREGSSYNEQFF.

This clone showed up just a few times. The J gene is TRBJ2-1, the V gene TRBV11-2; tentatively, D is TRBD2 (5 bases). The CDR3 length is 17 residues. CDR1 SGHAT and CDR2 FQNNGV come from the germline V gene. Trimming removed 2 bases from V and 1 base from J, with 15 bases in between. Here the CDR3 reads CASSLSPYGVSYNEQFF. The CDR3 DNA reads as TGTGCCAGCAGCTTATCCCCCTACGGGGTTTCCTACAATGAGCAGTTCTTC.

The chain employs TRBV15 and TRBJ2-3, with no clear D. Germline V lookup: CDR1 LNHNV, CDR2 YYDKDF (reference sequence). V was clipped by 4 bases and J by 2 bases, with 10 bases between them. The CDR3 is 14 amino acids. This chain's CDR3 is CATSNGPLTDTQYF. The CDR3 nucleotides read TGTGCCACCAGCAACGGGCCCCTCACAGATACGCAGTATTTT.

The chain combines TRBV2 with TRBJ2-3; D call uncertain. V gave up 4 bases and J gave up 0 bases, with 8 bases separating them. Germline loops: CDR1 SNHLY, CDR2 FYNNEI. The CDR3 totals 14 residues. The CDR3 reads CASSVVSSTDTQYF. CDR3 nucleotides: TGTGCCAGCAGTGTAGTCAGTAGCACAGATACGCAGTATTTT. The entire variable domain, with the rest obtained from reference TRBV2 and TRBJ2-3, is as follows: EPEVTQTPSHQVTQMGQEVILRCVPISNHLYFYWYRQILGQKVEFLVSFYNNEISEKSEIFDDQFSVERPDGSNFTLKIRSTKLEDSAMYFCASSVVSSTDTQYFGPGTRLTVL.

This rearrangement joins TRBV7-2 to TRBJ1-2, with D uncertain. The CDR3 consists of 11 residues. V was trimmed by 7 bases and J by 1 base, leaving 4 bases between them. Germline CDR1 reads SGHTA; CDR2 reads FQGNSA. The chain's CDR3 is CASNNNYGYTF. CDR3 sequence (DNA): TGTGCCAGCAACAATAACTATGGCTACACCTTC.

The CDR3 nucleotides are TGTGCCTGGAGTGTACGATGGGGCGCAGATGGCTACACCTTC. This encodes CAWSVRWGADGYTF. The chain employs TRBV30 and TRBJ1-2; D perhaps matches TRBD1 (5 bases). Germline values: CDR1 GTSNPN, CDR2 SVGIG (reference sequence). The CDR3 is 14 amino acids. Trimming cost V 0 bases and J 6 bases, with 14 bases left between them.

This clone was picked up a small number of times. V is TRBV5-1 and J is TRBJ2-1; 13 bases fit TRBD2. Unmatched junction bases numbered 7, after V lost 3 bases and J lost 1 base. The CDR3 has 18 residues. CDR1 and CDR2 from the germline V gene are SGHRS and YFSETQ. This CDR3 reads CASSWQGLAGISYNEQFF. CDR3 nucleotides: TGCGCCAGCAGCTGGCAGGGACTAGCGGGAATTTCCTACAATGAGCAGTTCTTC.

V and J are TRBV9 and TRBJ2-3; 8 positions match TRBD2. This CDR3 comprises 15 residues. The ends lost 3 bases at V and 5 bases at J; junction bases unmatched: 8. Germline CDR1 SGDLS, CDR2 YYNGEE. Here the CDR3 DNA reads TGTGCCAGCAGCGCTGGGACTAGTAGGGGAGATACGCAGTATTTT. Translated: CASSAGTSRGDTQYF.